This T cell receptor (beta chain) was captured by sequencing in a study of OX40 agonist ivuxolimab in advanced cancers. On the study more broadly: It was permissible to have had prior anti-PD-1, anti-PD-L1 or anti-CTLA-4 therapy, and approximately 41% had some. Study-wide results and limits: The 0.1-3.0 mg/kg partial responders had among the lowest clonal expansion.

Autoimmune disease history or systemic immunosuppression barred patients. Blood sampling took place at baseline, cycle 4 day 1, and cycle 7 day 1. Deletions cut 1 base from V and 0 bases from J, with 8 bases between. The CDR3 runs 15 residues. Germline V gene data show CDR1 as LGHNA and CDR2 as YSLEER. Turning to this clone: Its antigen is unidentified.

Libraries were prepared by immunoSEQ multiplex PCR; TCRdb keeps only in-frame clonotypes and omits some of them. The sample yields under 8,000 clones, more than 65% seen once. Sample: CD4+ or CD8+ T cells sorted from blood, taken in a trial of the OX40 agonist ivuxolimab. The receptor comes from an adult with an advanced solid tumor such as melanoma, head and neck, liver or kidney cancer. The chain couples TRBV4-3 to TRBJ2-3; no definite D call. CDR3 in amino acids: CASSQATGSTDTQYF. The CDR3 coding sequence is TGCGCCAGCAGCCAAGCTACTGGCAGCACAGATACGCAGTATTTT.